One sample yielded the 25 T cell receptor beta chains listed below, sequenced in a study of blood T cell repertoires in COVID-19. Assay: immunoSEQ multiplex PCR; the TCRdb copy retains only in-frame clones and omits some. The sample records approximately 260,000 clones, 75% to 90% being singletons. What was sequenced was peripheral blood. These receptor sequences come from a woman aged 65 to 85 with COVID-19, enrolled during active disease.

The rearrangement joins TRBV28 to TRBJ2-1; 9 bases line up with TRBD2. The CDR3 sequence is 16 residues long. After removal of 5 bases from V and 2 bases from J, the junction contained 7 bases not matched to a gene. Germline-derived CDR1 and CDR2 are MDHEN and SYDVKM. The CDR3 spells CASSASGIGAYNEQFF. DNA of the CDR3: TGTGCCAGCAGTGCTAGCGGGATAGGGGCCTACAATGAGCAGTTCTTC.

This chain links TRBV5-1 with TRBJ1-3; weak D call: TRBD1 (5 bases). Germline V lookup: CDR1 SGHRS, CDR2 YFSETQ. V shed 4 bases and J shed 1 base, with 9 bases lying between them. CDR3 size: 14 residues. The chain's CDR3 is CASSPGYSGNTIYF. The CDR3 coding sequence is TGCGCCAGCAGCCCAGGGTATTCTGGAAACACCATATATTTT.

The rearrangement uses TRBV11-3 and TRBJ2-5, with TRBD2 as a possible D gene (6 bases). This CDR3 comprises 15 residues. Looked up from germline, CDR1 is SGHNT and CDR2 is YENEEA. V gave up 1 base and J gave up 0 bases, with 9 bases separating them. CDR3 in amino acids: CASSLGERDQETQYF. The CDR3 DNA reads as TGTGCCAGCAGCTTAGGGGAGCGGGACCAAGAGACCCAGTACTTC.

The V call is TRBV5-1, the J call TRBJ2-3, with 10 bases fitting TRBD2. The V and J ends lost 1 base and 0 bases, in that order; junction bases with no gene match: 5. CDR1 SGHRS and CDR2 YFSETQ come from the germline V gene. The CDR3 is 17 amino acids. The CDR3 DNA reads TGCGCCAGCAGCTTGAAGCCTAGCGGGGGTAGCACAGATACGCAGTATTTT. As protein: CASSLKPSGGSTDTQYF.

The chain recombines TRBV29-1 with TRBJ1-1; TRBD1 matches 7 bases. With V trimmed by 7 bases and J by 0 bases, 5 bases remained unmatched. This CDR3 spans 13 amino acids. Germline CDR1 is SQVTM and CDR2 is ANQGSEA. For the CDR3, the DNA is TGCAGCGCCGTGGGACAGCTGAACACTGAAGCTTTCTTT. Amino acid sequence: CSAVGQLNTEAFF.

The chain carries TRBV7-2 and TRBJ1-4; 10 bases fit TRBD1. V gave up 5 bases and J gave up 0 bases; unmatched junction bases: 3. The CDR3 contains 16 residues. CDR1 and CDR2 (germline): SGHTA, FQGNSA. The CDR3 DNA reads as TGTGCCAGCAGCCAGACAGGGGGCGCAACTAATGAAAAACTGTTTTTT. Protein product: CASSQTGGATNEKLFF.

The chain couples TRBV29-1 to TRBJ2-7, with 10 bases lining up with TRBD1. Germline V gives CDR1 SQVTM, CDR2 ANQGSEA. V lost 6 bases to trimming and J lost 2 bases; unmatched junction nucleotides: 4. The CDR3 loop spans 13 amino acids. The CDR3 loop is CSVWTGGAYEQYF. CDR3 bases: TGCAGCGTCTGGACAGGGGGGGCCTACGAGCAGTACTTC.

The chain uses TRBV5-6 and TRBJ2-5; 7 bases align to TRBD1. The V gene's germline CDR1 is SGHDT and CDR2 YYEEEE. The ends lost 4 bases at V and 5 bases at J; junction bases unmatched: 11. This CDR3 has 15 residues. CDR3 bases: TGTGCCAGCAGCATTGACAGGGAGACAGCGGAGACCCAGTACTTC. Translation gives CASSIDRETAETQYF.

This chain's CDR3 is CASSLQASGKQETQYF. DNA for the CDR3: TGTGCCAGCAGCCTCCAGGCTAGCGGGAAACAAGAGACCCAGTACTTC. The chain employs TRBV28 and TRBJ2-5; 9 bases line up with TRBD2. Germline trimming cut 6 bases from V and 2 bases from J; bases unmatched to any gene: 10. This CDR3 has 16 amino acids. CDR1 and CDR2 (germline): MDHEN, SYDVKM.

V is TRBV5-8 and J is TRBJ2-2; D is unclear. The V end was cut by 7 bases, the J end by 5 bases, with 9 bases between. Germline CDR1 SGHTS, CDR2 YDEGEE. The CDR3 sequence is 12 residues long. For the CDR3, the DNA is TGTGCCAGCTCGGGTGGAACCGGGGAGCTGTTTTTT. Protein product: CASSGGTGELFF.

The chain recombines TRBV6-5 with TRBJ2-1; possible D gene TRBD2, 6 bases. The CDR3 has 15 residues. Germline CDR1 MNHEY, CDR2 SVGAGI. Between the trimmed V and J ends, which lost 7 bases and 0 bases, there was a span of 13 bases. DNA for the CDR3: TGTGCCAGCACCTCTCTGCGGGGCTCCTACAATGAGCAGTTCTTC. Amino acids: CASTSLRGSYNEQFF.

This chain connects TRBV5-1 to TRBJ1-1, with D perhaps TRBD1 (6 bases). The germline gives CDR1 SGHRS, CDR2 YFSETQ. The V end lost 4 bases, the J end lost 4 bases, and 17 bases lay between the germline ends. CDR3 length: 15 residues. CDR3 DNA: TGCGCCAGCAGCCAGACGGCACAGGGCCGCACTGAAGCTTTCTTT. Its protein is CASSQTAQGRTEAFF.

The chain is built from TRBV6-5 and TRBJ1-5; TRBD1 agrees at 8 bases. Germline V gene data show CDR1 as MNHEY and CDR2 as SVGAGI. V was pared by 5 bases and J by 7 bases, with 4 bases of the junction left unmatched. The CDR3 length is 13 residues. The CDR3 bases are TGTGCCAGCAGTCCAGGGGGCGGACAGCCCCAGCATTTT. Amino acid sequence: CASSPGGGQPQHF.

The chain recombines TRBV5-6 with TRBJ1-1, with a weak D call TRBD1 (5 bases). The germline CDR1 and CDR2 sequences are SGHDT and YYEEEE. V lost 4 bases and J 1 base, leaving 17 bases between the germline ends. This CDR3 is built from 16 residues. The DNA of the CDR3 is TGTGCCAGCAGCGCCGGGACTGGCCGAGGGAACACTGAAGCTTTCTTT. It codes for CASSAGTGRGNTEAFF.

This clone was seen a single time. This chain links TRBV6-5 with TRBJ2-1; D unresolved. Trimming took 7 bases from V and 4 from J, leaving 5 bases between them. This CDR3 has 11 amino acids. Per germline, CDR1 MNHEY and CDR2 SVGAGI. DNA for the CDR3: TGTGCCAGCACCAATTACAATGAGCAGTTCTTC. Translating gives CASTNYNEQFF.

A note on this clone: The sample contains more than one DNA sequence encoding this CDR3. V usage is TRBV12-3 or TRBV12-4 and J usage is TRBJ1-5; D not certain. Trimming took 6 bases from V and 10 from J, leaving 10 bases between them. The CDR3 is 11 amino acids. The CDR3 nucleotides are TGTGCCAGCAGCTTATCAGGTCCCCAGCATTTT. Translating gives CASSLSGPQHF.

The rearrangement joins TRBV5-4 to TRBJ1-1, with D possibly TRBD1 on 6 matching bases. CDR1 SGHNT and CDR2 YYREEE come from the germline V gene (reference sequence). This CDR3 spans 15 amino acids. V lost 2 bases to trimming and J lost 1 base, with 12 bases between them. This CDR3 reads CASSFRRQANTEAFF. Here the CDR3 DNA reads TGTGCCAGCAGCTTTAGAAGACAGGCGAACACTGAAGCTTTCTTT.

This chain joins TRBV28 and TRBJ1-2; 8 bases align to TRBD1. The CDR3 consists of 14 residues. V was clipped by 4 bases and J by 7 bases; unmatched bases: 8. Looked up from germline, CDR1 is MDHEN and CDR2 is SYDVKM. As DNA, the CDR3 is TGTGCCAGCAGTTCCCGACAGGGGCCGGGTGGCTACACCTTC. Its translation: CASSSRQGPGGYTF.

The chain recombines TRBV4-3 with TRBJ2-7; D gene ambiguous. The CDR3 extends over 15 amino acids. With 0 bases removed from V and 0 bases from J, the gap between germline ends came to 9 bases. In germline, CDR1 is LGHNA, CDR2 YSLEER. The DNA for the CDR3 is TGCGCCAGCAGCCAAGAGGTGGGCCCCTCCTACGAGCAGTACTTC. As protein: CASSQEVGPSYEQYF.

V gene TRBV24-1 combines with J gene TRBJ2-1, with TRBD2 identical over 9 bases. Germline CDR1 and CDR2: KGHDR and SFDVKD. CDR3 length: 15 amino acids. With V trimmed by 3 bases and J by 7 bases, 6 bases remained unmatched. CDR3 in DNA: TGTGCCACCAGTGATACCCTAGCGGGGTTGAATGAGCAGTTCTTC. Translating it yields CATSDTLAGLNEQFF.

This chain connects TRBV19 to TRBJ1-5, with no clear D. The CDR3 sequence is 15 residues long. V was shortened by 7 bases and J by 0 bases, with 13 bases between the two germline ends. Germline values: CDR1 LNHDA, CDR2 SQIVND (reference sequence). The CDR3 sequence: CASTTRRDSNQPQHF. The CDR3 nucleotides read TGTGCCAGTACCACAAGGAGGGATAGCAATCAGCCCCAGCATTTT.

The CDR3 loop reads CAISESQGSSYGYTF. The CDR3 coding sequence is TGTGCCATCAGTGAGTCCCAGGGTAGTAGCTATGGCTACACCTTC. The rearrangement joins TRBV10-3 to TRBJ1-2; TRBD1 might be the D (5 bases). Germline V lookup: CDR1 ENHRY, CDR2 SYGVKD. V was trimmed by 0 bases and J by 4 bases, leaving 12 bases between them. The length of the CDR3 is 15 residues.

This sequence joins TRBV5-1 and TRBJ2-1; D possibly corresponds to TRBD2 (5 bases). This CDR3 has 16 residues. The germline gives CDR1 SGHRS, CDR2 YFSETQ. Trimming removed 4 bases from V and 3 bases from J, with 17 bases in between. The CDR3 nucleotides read TGCGCCAGCAGCAAGACCTCGACTACCTTCTACAATGAGCAGTTCTTC. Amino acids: CASSKTSTTFYNEQFF.

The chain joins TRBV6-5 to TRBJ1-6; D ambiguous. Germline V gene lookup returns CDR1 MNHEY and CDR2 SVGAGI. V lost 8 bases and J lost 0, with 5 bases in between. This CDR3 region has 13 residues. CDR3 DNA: TGTGCCAGCGGGAGCTCCTATAATTCACCCCTCCACTTT. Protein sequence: CASGSSYNSPLHF.

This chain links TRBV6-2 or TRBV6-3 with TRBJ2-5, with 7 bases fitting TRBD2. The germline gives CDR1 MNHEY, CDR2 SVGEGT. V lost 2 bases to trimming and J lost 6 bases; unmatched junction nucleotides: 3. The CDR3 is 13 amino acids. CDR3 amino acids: CASSYAGVKTQYF. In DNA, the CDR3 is TGTGCCAGCAGTTACGCGGGAGTGAAGACCCAGTACTTC.